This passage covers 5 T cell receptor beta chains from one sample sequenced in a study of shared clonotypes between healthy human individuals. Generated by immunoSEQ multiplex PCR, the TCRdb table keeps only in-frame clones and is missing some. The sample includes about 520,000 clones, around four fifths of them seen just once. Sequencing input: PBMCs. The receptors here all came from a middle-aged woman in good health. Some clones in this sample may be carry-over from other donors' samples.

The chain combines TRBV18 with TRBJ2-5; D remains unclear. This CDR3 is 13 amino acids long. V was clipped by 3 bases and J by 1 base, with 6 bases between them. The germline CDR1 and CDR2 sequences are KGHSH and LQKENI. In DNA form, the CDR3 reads TGTGCCAGCTCACCGGCAGGCCAAGAGACCCAGTACTTC. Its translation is CASSPAGQETQYF.

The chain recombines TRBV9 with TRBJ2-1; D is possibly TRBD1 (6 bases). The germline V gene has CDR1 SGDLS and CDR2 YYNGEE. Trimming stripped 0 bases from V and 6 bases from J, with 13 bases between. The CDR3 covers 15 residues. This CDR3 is CASSVEPGDFNEQFF. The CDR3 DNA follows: TGTGCCAGCAGCGTAGAGCCAGGGGATTTCAATGAGCAGTTCTTC.

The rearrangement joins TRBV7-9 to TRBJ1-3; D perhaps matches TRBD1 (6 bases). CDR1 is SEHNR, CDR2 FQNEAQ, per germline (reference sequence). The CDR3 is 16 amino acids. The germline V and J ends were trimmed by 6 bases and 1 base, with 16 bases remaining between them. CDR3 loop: CASSPFTGRSGNTIYF. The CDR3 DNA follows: TGTGCCAGCAGTCCGTTTACAGGGAGATCTGGAAACACCATATATTTT.

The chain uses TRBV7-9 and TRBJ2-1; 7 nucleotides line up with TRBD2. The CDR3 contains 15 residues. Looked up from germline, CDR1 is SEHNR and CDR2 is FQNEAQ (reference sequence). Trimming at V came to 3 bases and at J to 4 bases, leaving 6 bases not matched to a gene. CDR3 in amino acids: CASSFSGLPYNEQFF. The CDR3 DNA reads TGTGCCAGCAGCTTCTCGGGACTACCATACAATGAGCAGTTCTTC. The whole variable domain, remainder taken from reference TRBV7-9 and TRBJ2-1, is DTGVSQNPRHKITKRGQNVTFRCDPISEHNRLYWYRQTLGQGPEFLTYFQNEAQLEKSRLLSDRFSAERPKGSFSTLEIQRTEQGDSAMYLCASSFSGLPYNEQFFGPGTRLTVL.

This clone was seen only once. The CDR3 protein is CASSPTINTGELFF. CDR3 DNA: TGTGCCAGCAGCCCGACTATTAACACCGGGGAGCTGTTTTTT. The rearrangement uses TRBV5-6 and TRBJ2-2; D may be TRBD2 (5 bases). V was shortened by 4 bases and J by 2 bases, with 9 bases between the two germline ends. CDR3 length equals 14 residues. Germline V gene sequence: CDR1 SGHDT, CDR2 YYEEEE.